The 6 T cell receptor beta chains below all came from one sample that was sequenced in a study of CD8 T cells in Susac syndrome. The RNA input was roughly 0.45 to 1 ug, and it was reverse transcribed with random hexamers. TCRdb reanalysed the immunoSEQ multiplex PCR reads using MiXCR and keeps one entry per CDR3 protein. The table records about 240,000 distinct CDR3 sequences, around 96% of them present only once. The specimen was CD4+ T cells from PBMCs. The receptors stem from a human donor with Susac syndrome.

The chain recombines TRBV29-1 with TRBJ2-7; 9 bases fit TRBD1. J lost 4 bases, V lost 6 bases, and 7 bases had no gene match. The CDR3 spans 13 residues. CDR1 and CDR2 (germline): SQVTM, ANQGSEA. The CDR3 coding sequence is TGCAGCGTATGGTCCGGGACAGGGTACGAGCAGTACTTC. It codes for CSVWSGTGYEQYF.

The CDR3 sequence is CASSPQYDEQYF. The CDR3 coding sequence is TGTGCCAGCAGCCCTCAATACGACGAGCAGTACTTC. This chain links TRBV9 with TRBJ2-7; D unclear. This CDR3 comprises 12 residues. V shed 4 bases and J shed 5 bases, with 10 bases lying between them. Germline values: CDR1 SGDLS, CDR2 YYNGEE.

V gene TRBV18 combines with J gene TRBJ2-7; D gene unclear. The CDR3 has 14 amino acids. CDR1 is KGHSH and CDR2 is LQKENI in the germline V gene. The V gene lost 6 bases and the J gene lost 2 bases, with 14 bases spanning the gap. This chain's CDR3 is CASSPRTEAYEQYF. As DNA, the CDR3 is TGTGCCAGCTCGCCCCGGACGGAAGCCTACGAGCAGTACTTC.

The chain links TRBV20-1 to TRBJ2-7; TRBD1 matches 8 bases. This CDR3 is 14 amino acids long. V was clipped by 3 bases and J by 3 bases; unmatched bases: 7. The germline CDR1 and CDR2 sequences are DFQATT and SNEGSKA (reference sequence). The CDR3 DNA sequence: TGCAGTGCTAGGGGTGACAGGGGTGTCTACGAGCAGTACTTC. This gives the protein CSARGDRGVYEQYF.

The CDR3, as DNA: TGCGCCAGCAGTCAAATGGCGGCAGAACAATTCGTAAGGGATGAAAAACTGTTTTTT. Protein sequence: CASSQMAAEQFVRDEKLFF. This chain connects TRBV23-1 to TRBJ1-4; D not resolved. TRBV23-1 is sorted into the ORF group, with uncertain function. V was pared by 2 bases and J by 6 bases, with 25 bases between. The CDR3 sequence is 19 residues long.

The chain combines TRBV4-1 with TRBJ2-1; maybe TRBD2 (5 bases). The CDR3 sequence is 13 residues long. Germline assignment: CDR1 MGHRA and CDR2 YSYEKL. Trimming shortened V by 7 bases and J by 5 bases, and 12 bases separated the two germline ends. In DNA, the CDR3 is TGCGCCAGCAAAAACGCGGGTGACAATGAGCAGTTCTTC. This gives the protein CASKNAGDNEQFF.